Listed below are T cell receptor beta chains from one sample, sequenced in a study of T-cell reconstitution after alpha-beta-depleted transplantation in children. One entry per CDR3 protein results from TCRdb running MiXCR on the PCR reads. Counted here are approximately 350,000 distinct CDR3 sequences, around 16% occurring once; the ten biggest clones make up around two fifths. The input for sequencing was PBMCs, mostly from graft donor cells, taken 360 days after TCRalphabeta/CD19-depleted stem cell transplant. The receptors here all came from a male patient between 2 and 15 years old who had a stem cell transplant for acute lymphoblastic leukemia, so the T cells may come from the graft donor. Each CDR3 is given with its conserved first and last residue. The order of the fields is J gene, D gene, CDR3 length, clone size, V gene, CDR3 protein, CDR3 DNA. A D gene is named only where the DNA matches it firmly. Clone size is not always given. Where it is, it says once, few, many or a class for expanded clones.

j_gene: TRBJ2-1
d_gene: NA
len: 14
abundance: NA
v_gene: TRBV21-1
CDR3aa: CARPGTGRDNEQFF
CDR3nt: TGTGCCAGACCTGGGACAGGACGGGACAATGAGCAGTTCTTC

j_gene: TRBJ2-1
d_gene: NA
len: 17
abundance: NA
v_gene: TRBV5-1
CDR3aa: CASSLDWSREGGPVQFF
CDR3nt: TGCGCCAGCAGCTTGGACTGGTCGAGAGAAGGCGGGCCAGTGCAGTTCTTC

j_gene: TRBJ2-3
d_gene: TRBD2
len: 15
abundance: many
v_gene: TRBV7-6
CDR3aa: CASSLVGLRTDTQYF
CDR3nt: TGTGCCAGCAGCTTAGTGGGACTACGCACAGATACGCAGTATTTT

j_gene: TRBJ2-3
d_gene: NA
len: 16
abundance: NA
v_gene: TRBV6-5
CDR3aa: CASSYPTGAGTDTQYF
CDR3nt: TGTGCCAGCAGTTACCCAACCGGGGCAGGCACAGATACGCAGTATTTT

j_gene: TRBJ1-1
d_gene: NA
len: 13
abundance: few
v_gene: TRBV27
CDR3aa: CASSPLTQFEAFF
CDR3nt: TGTGCCAGCAGTCCCTTGACCCAGTTCGAAGCTTTCTTT

j_gene: TRBJ2-1
d_gene: NA
len: 14
abundance: few
v_gene: TRBV5-6
CDR3aa: CASSGAGPYNEQFF
CDR3nt: TGTGCCAGCAGCGGAGCGGGCCCCTACAATGAGCAGTTCTTC

j_gene: TRBJ2-1
d_gene: NA
len: 14
abundance: many
v_gene: TRBV28
CDR3aa: CASSSWGANNEQFF
CDR3nt: TGTGCCAGCAGTAGCTGGGGAGCGAACAATGAGCAGTTCTTC

j_gene: TRBJ2-7
d_gene: TRBD2
len: 16
abundance: NA
v_gene: TRBV7-6
CDR3aa: CASSPTPSGGLYEQYF
CDR3nt: TGTGCCAGCAGCCCAACCCCTAGCGGAGGCCTCTACGAGCAGTACTTC

j_gene: TRBJ2-5
d_gene: NA
len: 17
abundance: NA
v_gene: TRBV7-8
CDR3aa: CASSFSRRGRYQETQYF
CDR3nt: TGTGCCAGCAGCTTCAGTCGTCGGGGTCGGTACCAAGAGACCCAGTACTTC

j_gene: TRBJ2-7
d_gene: NA
len: 14
abundance: few
v_gene: TRBV3-1
CDR3aa: CASSQARSYDEQYF
CDR3nt: TGTGCCAGCAGCCAAGCAAGGTCCTACGACGAGCAGTACTTC

j_gene: TRBJ2-7
d_gene: NA
len: 11
abundance: many
v_gene: TRBV28
CDR3aa: CASSFVSEQYF
CDR3nt: TGTGCCAGCAGTTTCGTGAGCGAGCAGTACTTC

j_gene: TRBJ2-5
d_gene: TRBD2
len: 18
abundance: few
v_gene: TRBV28
CDR3aa: CASSRIPGTSGRKETQYF
CDR3nt: TGTGCCAGCAGTAGAATACCCGGGACTAGCGGGAGGAAAGAGACCCAGTACTTC

j_gene: TRBJ1-1
d_gene: TRBD1
len: 15
abundance: NA
v_gene: TRBV5-1
CDR3aa: CASSLDGQGNTEAFF
CDR3nt: TGCGCCAGCAGCTTGGATGGACAGGGGAACACTGAAGCTTTCTTT

j_gene: TRBJ2-1
d_gene: NA
len: 14
abundance: few
v_gene: TRBV5-1
CDR3aa: CASSAASSYNEQFF
CDR3nt: TGCGCCAGCAGCGCCGCGAGCAGCTACAATGAGCAGTTCTTC

j_gene: TRBJ2-1
d_gene: NA
len: 19
abundance: NA
v_gene: TRBV29-1
CDR3aa: CSVVVAHPNLGGSYNEQFF
CDR3nt: TGCAGCGTTGTTGTAGCGCATCCAAACTTAGGGGGCTCCTACAATGAGCAGTTCTTC

j_gene: TRBJ1-6
d_gene: TRBD1
len: 13
abundance: few
v_gene: TRBV12-3/TRBV12-4
CDR3aa: CASSLDRASPLHF
CDR3nt: TGTGCCAGCAGTCTTGACAGGGCTTCACCCCTCCACTTT

j_gene: TRBJ1-5
d_gene: TRBD1
len: 13
abundance: few
v_gene: TRBV25-1
CDR3aa: CASADRGNQPQHF
CDR3nt: TGTGCCTCGGCTGACAGGGGCAATCAGCCCCAGCATTTT

j_gene: TRBJ1-1
d_gene: TRBD1
len: 14
abundance: many
v_gene: TRBV7-2
CDR3aa: CASSSYTGGVEAFF
CDR3nt: TGTGCCAGCAGCTCATATACAGGGGGCGTTGAAGCTTTCTTT

j_gene: TRBJ2-1
d_gene: NA
len: 15
abundance: once
v_gene: TRBV4-3
CDR3aa: CASSPFDDPYNEEFF
CDR3nt: TGCGCCAGCTCCCCCTTTGATGATCCTTACAATGAGGAGTTCTTC

j_gene: TRBJ2-7
d_gene: TRBD2
len: 13
abundance: NA
v_gene: TRBV4-1
CDR3aa: CASSREGGYEQYF
CDR3nt: TGCGCCAGCAGCCGGGAGGGCGGGTACGAGCAGTACTTC

j_gene: TRBJ1-1
d_gene: NA
len: 12
abundance: few
v_gene: TRBV5-1
CDR3aa: CASSLQGSEAFF
CDR3nt: TGCGCCAGCAGCTTACAGGGATCGGAAGCTTTCTTT

j_gene: TRBJ2-3
d_gene: TRBD2
len: 15
abundance: many
v_gene: TRBV4-3
CDR3aa: CASSPSGYSTDTQYF
CDR3nt: TGCGCCAGCAGCCCTAGCGGCTACTCCACAGATACGCAGTATTTT

j_gene: TRBJ2-1
d_gene: TRBD2
len: 17
abundance: NA
v_gene: TRBV20-1
CDR3aa: CSAVRLAGWGYTNEQFF
CDR3nt: TGCAGTGCTGTCCGACTAGCGGGGTGGGGGTACACGAATGAGCAGTTCTTC

j_gene: TRBJ2-7
d_gene: NA
len: 13
abundance: many
v_gene: TRBV5-1
CDR3aa: CASSLDGSYEQYF
CDR3nt: TGCGCCAGCAGCTTGGACGGATCCTACGAGCAGTACTTC

j_gene: TRBJ1-5
d_gene: NA
len: 13
abundance: few
v_gene: TRBV20-1
CDR3aa: CSAHRDIGKPQHF
CDR3nt: TGCAGTGCTCACCGGGACATCGGGAAGCCCCAGCATTTT

j_gene: TRBJ2-1
d_gene: NA
len: 17
abundance: NA
v_gene: TRBV12-3/TRBV12-4
CDR3aa: CASSRDAWASNYNEQFF
CDR3nt: TGTGCCAGCAGTAGGGACGCCTGGGCATCCAACTACAATGAGCAGTTCTTC

j_gene: TRBJ2-7
d_gene: NA
len: 15
abundance: NA
v_gene: TRBV4-3
CDR3aa: CASSQGFLSSYEQYF
CDR3nt: TGCGCCAGCAGCCAAGGGTTTCTATCCTCCTACGAGCAGTACTTC

j_gene: TRBJ2-2
d_gene: NA
len: 15
abundance: NA
v_gene: TRBV18
CDR3aa: CASSPFSPNTGELFF
CDR3nt: TGTGCCAGCTCACCCTTTAGTCCGAACACCGGGGAGCTGTTTTTT

j_gene: TRBJ2-5
d_gene: TRBD2
len: 16
abundance: many
v_gene: TRBV5-1
CDR3aa: CASSFYAGGGQETQYF
CDR3nt: TGCGCCAGCAGCTTCTATGCGGGAGGTGGCCAAGAGACCCAGTACTTC

j_gene: TRBJ2-5
d_gene: NA
len: 14
abundance: few
v_gene: TRBV28
CDR3aa: CASSYIREWKTQYF
CDR3nt: TGTGCCAGCAGTTATATCCGGGAGTGGAAGACCCAGTACTTC

j_gene: TRBJ2-1
d_gene: TRBD1
len: 15
abundance: NA
v_gene: TRBV19
CDR3aa: CASSIVQGANNEQFF
CDR3nt: TGTGCCAGTAGTATAGTTCAGGGGGCGAATAATGAGCAGTTCTTC

j_gene: TRBJ2-3
d_gene: NA
len: 15
abundance: NA
v_gene: TRBV21-1
CDR3aa: CASSGTSGITDTQYF
CDR3nt: TGTGCCAGCAGCGGGACTAGCGGGATCACAGATACGCAGTATTTT